Below, 23 T cell receptor beta chains from the same sample are listed, as sequenced in a study of shared clonotypes between healthy human individuals. Sequencing was performed with immunoSEQ multiplex PCR; in TCRdb, only in-frame clones are kept and a portion is missing. The sample shows about 1.4 million clones, roughly 95% of them seen only once. Specimen: naive CD4+ T cells sorted from blood. The subset is: CD45RA+ positively selected. Receptors were obtained from a man under 40 in good health.

This sequence joins TRBV5-4 and TRBJ2-1; 10 positions match TRBD1. The V segment lost 0 bases and the J segment 6 bases; nucleotides outside the gene matches: 6. The CDR3 sequence is 16 residues long. In germline, CDR1 is SGHNT, CDR2 YYREEE (reference sequence). CDR3: CASSLAPGTGVNEQFF. The CDR3 DNA sequence: TGTGCCAGCAGCTTGGCCCCCGGGACAGGGGTCAATGAGCAGTTCTTC. The full variable domain, in which reference TRBV5-4 and TRBJ2-1 provide the parts outside the CDR3, is ETGVTQSPTHLIKTRGQQVTLRCSSQSGHNTVSWYQQALGQGPQFIFQYYREEENGRGNFPPRFSGLQFPNYSSELNVNALELDDSALYLCASSLAPGTGVNEQFFGPGTRLTVL.

V gene TRBV19 combines with J gene TRBJ1-1; tentatively, D is TRBD1 (5 bases). The V gene's germline CDR1 is LNHDA and CDR2 SQIVND (reference sequence). This CDR3 has 14 residues. The germline V and J ends were trimmed by 4 bases and 4 bases, with 13 bases remaining between them. This chain's CDR3 is CASSRDFMVTEAFF. DNA for the CDR3: TGTGCCAGTAGTAGGGACTTTATGGTCACTGAAGCTTTCTTT.

The chain links TRBV18 to TRBJ2-7; D ambiguous. Trimming stripped 6 bases from V and 5 bases from J, with 20 bases between. The CDR3 runs to 15 residues. Germline V gene lookup returns CDR1 KGHSH and CDR2 LQKENI. CDR3 DNA sequence: TGTGCCAGCTCCTCGGATGGTATCGGACCGAACGAGCAGTACTTC. It translates to CASSSDGIGPNEQYF.

The rearrangement links TRBV18 to TRBJ2-7; TRBD2 aligns across 7 bases. The V gene end was trimmed by 6 bases and the J gene end by 1 base; junction bases not matched to a gene: 12. CDR1 is KGHSH and CDR2 is LQKENI in the germline V gene. The CDR3 loop spans 16 amino acids. In DNA, the CDR3 is TGTGCCAGCTCTCGAAAGTCCGGGGAGGGGTCCTACGAGCAGTACTTC. It specifies CASSRKSGEGSYEQYF.

The chain couples TRBV7-9 to TRBJ1-2; D is possibly TRBD1 (6 bases). This CDR3 region has 13 residues. Per germline, CDR1 SEHNR and CDR2 FQNEAQ (reference sequence). Trimming stripped 5 bases from V and 3 bases from J, with 10 bases between. CDR3 in amino acids: CASSTPGDYGYTF. The CDR3 nucleotides are TGTGCCAGCAGCACACCAGGGGACTATGGCTACACCTTC.

The genes are TRBV28 and TRBJ1-2, with D hard to call. The CDR3 has 12 amino acids. The germline V and J ends were trimmed by 3 bases and 8 bases, with 10 bases remaining between them. Per germline, CDR1 MDHEN and CDR2 SYDVKM. The CDR3: CASSFLHLGYTF. In nucleotides, the CDR3 is TGTGCCAGCAGTTTTCTTCATTTGGGCTACACCTTC.

The V and J genes are TRBV30 and TRBJ1-5; tentative D call: TRBD1 (5 bases). Germline V gene sequence: CDR1 GTSNPN, CDR2 SVGIG (reference sequence). This CDR3 region has 16 residues. The germline V and J ends were trimmed by 1 base and 2 bases, with 15 bases remaining between them. The CDR3 bases are TGTGCCTGGAGTGCGGGACGGAAAGGAGGCAATCAGCCCCAGCATTTT. Protein product: CAWSAGRKGGNQPQHF.

The V call is TRBV9, the J call TRBJ2-1; 10 bases map to TRBD2. V dropped 1 base and J dropped 2; count of bases not matched to a gene: 15. Germline V gene lookup returns CDR1 SGDLS and CDR2 YYNGEE. This CDR3 comprises 20 residues. CDR3 sequence reads: CASSVWSASGSVGPYNEQFF. The CDR3 DNA follows: TGTGCCAGCAGCGTATGGTCGGCTAGCGGGAGTGTGGGACCCTACAATGAGCAGTTCTTC.

This clone was observed once. The gene calls are TRBV6-1 and TRBJ2-7, with 9 nucleotides matching TRBD1. CDR3 length: 15 residues. Germline values: CDR1 MNHNS, CDR2 SASEGT. The V gene end was trimmed by 7 bases and the J gene end by 3 bases; junction bases not matched to a gene: 10. CDR3 in DNA: TGTGCCAGCACACTGCCGACAGGGGGTAACTACGAGCAGTACTTC. Its translation is CASTLPTGGNYEQYF.

The rearrangement uses TRBV18 and TRBJ2-1; perhaps D is TRBD1 or TRBD2 (5 bases each). The ends were cut back, 3 bases at V and 8 bases at J, with 20 bases in the middle. CDR1 is KGHSH and CDR2 is LQKENI in the germline V gene. The CDR3 contains 16 residues. Written as DNA, the CDR3 is TGTGCCAGCTCACCCGAAAAACCGGGACCCCGGGATGAGCAGTTCTTC. It translates to CASSPEKPGPRDEQFF.

The V call is TRBV9, the J call TRBJ2-1; 7 nucleotides agree with TRBD2. Trimming at V came to 4 bases and at J to 4 bases, leaving 8 bases not matched to a gene. Looked up from germline, CDR1 is SGDLS and CDR2 is YYNGEE. The CDR3 consists of 15 residues. CDR3 residues: CASSQSGTIYNEQFF. For the CDR3, the DNA is TGTGCCAGCAGCCAAAGCGGGACTATATACAATGAGCAGTTCTTC.

The chain employs TRBV7-9 and TRBJ2-7; D unclear. Deletions cut 8 bases from V and 2 bases from J, with 16 bases between. Germline V gene sequence: CDR1 SEHNR, CDR2 FQNEAQ (reference sequence). This CDR3 region has 14 residues. Written as DNA, the CDR3 is TGTGCCAGCGGCACCCGCCGCGGAGCCTACGAGCAGTACTTC. It specifies CASGTRRGAYEQYF. The full variable domain, completed using reference TRBV7-9 and TRBJ2-7, is DTGVSQNPRHKITKRGQNVTFRCDPISEHNRLYWYRQTLGQGPEFLTYFQNEAQLEKSRLLSDRFSAERPKGSFSTLEIQRTEQGDSAMYLCASGTRRGAYEQYFGPGTRLTVT.

This clone was detected once. This chain joins TRBV27 and TRBJ1-1; D remains unclear. CDR3 length equals 13 residues. Germline CDR1 is MNHEY and CDR2 is SMNVEV (reference sequence). Trimming removed 1 base at V and 3 bases at J, with 6 bases between. CDR3 in amino acids: CASSLWSYTEAFF. The CDR3 DNA reads as TGTGCCAGCAGTTTATGGAGCTACACTGAAGCTTTCTTT.

Turning to this clone: Other DNA sequences in the same sample also yield this CDR3. The gene calls are TRBV4-3 and TRBJ1-2, with D unresolved. V lost 0 bases to trimming and J lost 2 bases, with 10 bases between them. Germline V gives CDR1 LGHNA, CDR2 YSLEER. CDR3 length: 15 residues. CDR3 sequence: CASSQDEGPNYGYTF. Here the CDR3 DNA reads TGCGCCAGCAGCCAAGACGAAGGTCCAAACTATGGCTACACCTTC.

This chain uses TRBV6-1 with TRBJ2-7; D remains unclear. V lost 6 bases and J lost 4, with 7 bases in between. Germline V CDR1 and CDR2: MNHNS, SASEGT. This CDR3 has 11 residues. CDR3 coding DNA: TGTGCCAGCAGGGCACTTTACGAGCAGTACTTC. Residues: CASRALYEQYF.

The chain couples TRBV19 to TRBJ2-2, with TRBD1 matching 8 bases. Germline V gene lookup returns CDR1 LNHDA and CDR2 SQIVND (reference sequence). The CDR3 is made up of 15 amino acids. V lost 7 bases, J lost 2 bases, and 6 bases stayed unmatched. The CDR3 loop reads CASILDRGNTGELFF. CDR3 coding DNA: TGTGCCAGTATTTTAGACAGGGGAAACACCGGGGAGCTGTTTTTT. Filled out from reference TRBV19 and TRBJ2-2, the complete variable domain reads DGGITQSPKYLFRKEGQNVTLSCEQNLNHDAMYWYRQDPGQGLRLIYYSQIVNDFQKGDIAEGYSVSREKKESFPLTVTSAQKNPTAFYLCASILDRGNTGELFFGEGSRLTVL.

This clone was picked up one time. This chain connects TRBV5-4 to TRBJ2-6; TRBD1 agrees at 7 bases. CDR3 length equals 15 residues. The ends lost 5 bases at V and 3 bases at J; junction bases unmatched: 5. The germline V gene encodes CDR1 SGHNT and CDR2 YYREEE (reference sequence). This CDR3 is CASSFTGVGANVLTF. The CDR3 region has the DNA TGTGCCAGCAGTTTTACAGGGGTTGGGGCCAACGTCCTGACTTTC.

The chain joins TRBV5-1 to TRBJ2-4; TRBD1 matches 9 bases. Trimming cost V 4 bases and J 9 bases; bases outside gene matches: 11. CDR3 length: 15 amino acids. Germline assignment: CDR1 SGHRS and CDR2 YFSETQ. The CDR3 coding sequence is TGCGCCAGCAGCGTGAAACAGGGGGCGCTTGTCATTCAGTACTTC. It specifies CASSVKQGALVIQYF. Full variable domain (remainder filled in from reference TRBV5-1 and TRBJ2-4): KAGVTQTPRYLIKTRGQQVTLSCSPISGHRSVSWYQQTPGQGLQFLFEYFSETQRNKGNFPGRFSGRQFSNSRSEMNVSTLELGDSALYLCASSVKQGALVIQYFGAGTRLSVL.

As regards this clone: In the same sample, other DNA sequences code for this CDR3. The gene calls are TRBV20-1 and TRBJ1-5, with a possible D match to TRBD1 (5 bases). The V and J ends lost 3 bases and 7 bases respectively, with 7 bases between them. The CDR3 is made up of 11 amino acids. Germline CDR1 and CDR2: DFQATT and SNEGSKA (reference sequence). The CDR3 sequence: CSASGGQPQHF. For the CDR3, the DNA is TGCAGTGCTAGCGGGGGACAGCCCCAGCATTTT.

The chain combines TRBV28 with TRBJ2-4; D is possibly TRBD2 (6 bases). Deletions cut 6 bases from V and 6 bases from J, with 6 bases between. The germline V gene has CDR1 MDHEN and CDR2 SYDVKM. The CDR3 loop spans 11 amino acids. CDR3 in amino acids: CASRGGNIQYF. The CDR3 DNA reads as TGTGCCAGCAGGGGGGGAAACATTCAGTACTTC.

The rearrangement links TRBV5-1 to TRBJ2-4; 10 bases are a match to TRBD2. Germline V gene data show CDR1 as SGHRS and CDR2 as YFSETQ. CDR3 length: 14 residues. With V trimmed by 5 bases and J by 8 bases, 7 bases remained unmatched. CDR3 in DNA: TGCGCCAGCAGAGAGCGGGAGGGCTACGACATTCAGTACTTC. Translation: CASREREGYDIQYF. The entire variable domain, with the rest obtained from reference TRBV5-1 and TRBJ2-4, is as follows: KAGVTQTPRYLIKTRGQQVTLSCSPISGHRSVSWYQQTPGQGLQFLFEYFSETQRNKGNFPGRFSGRQFSNSRSEMNVSTLELGDSALYLCASREREGYDIQYFGAGTRLSVL.

The chain couples TRBV28 to TRBJ2-2; the D is unclear. The ends were cut back, 5 bases at V and 6 bases at J, with 13 bases in the middle. Germline CDR1 reads MDHEN; CDR2 reads SYDVKM. This CDR3 contains 14 residues. The DNA for the CDR3 is TGTGCCAGCAGTCCCCTATCCCCCTCCGGGGAGCTGTTTTTT. Protein: CASSPLSPSGELFF.

V is TRBV7-2 and J is TRBJ2-1, with 9 positions matching TRBD2. Trimming cost V 3 bases and J 2 bases; bases outside gene matches: 2. The CDR3 is 15 amino acids. Germline CDR1 reads SGHTA; CDR2 reads FQGNSA. CDR3 residues: CASSLQRGAYNEQFF. CDR3 DNA sequence: TGTGCCAGCAGCTTGCAGCGGGGGGCCTACAATGAGCAGTTCTTC. Complete variable domain (other parts from reference TRBV7-2 and TRBJ2-1): GAGVSQSPSNKVTEKGKDVELRCDPISGHTALYWYRQSLGQGLEFLIYFQGNSAPDKSGLPSDRFSAERTGGSVSTLTIQRTQQEDSAVYLCASSLQRGAYNEQFFGPGTRLTVL.